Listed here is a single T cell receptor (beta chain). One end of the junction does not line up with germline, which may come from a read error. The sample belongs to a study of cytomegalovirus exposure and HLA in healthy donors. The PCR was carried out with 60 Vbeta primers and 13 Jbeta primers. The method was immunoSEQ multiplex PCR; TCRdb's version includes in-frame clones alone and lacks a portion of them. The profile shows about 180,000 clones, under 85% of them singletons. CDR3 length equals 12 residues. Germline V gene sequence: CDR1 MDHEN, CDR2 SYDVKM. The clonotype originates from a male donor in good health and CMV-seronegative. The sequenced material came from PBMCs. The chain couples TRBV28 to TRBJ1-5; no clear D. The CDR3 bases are TGTGCCAGCAGTTTCCAGGCCGGATCTTCGGATTTT. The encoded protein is CASSFQAGSSDF.